What follows are 15 T cell receptor beta chains derived from one specimen sequenced in a study of blood T cell repertoires in COVID-19. The method was immunoSEQ multiplex PCR; TCRdb's version includes in-frame clones alone and lacks a portion of them. The sample carries approximately 100,000 clones, approximately 85% recorded once. Specimen: peripheral blood. Receptors originate from a human donor in a cohort sampled during active COVID-19.

This clone has more than one count but fewer than ten. This chain links TRBV7-9 with TRBJ2-7, with D possibly matching TRBD2 (6 bases). V dropped 4 bases and J dropped 2 bases, with 9 bases sitting between them. CDR3 length: 13 residues. The V gene's germline CDR1 is SEHNR and CDR2 FQNEAQ (reference sequence). CDR3 loop: CASSYGLPYEQYF. CDR3 nucleotides: TGTGCCAGCAGCTACGGACTACCCTACGAGCAGTACTTC.

This rearrangement joins TRBV27 to TRBJ2-5, with D perhaps matching TRBD2 (5 bases). V lost 6 bases to trimming and J lost 4 bases, with 12 bases between them. Germline CDR1 MNHEY, CDR2 SMNVEV (reference sequence). The CDR3 loop spans 13 amino acids. CDR3 sequence (DNA): TGTGCCAGCAGGTTAGGGAGTCGAGAGACCCAGTACTTC. It encodes CASRLGSRETQYF.

This clone was seen only a few times. The rearrangement joins TRBV4-1 to TRBJ1-5, with 8 bases aligning to TRBD1. The ends lost 1 base at V and 9 bases at J; junction bases unmatched: 11. CDR3 length: 16 residues. Germline CDR1 is MGHRA and CDR2 is YSYEKL. This chain's CDR3 is CASSQVSGQGFLPQHF. Here the CDR3 DNA reads TGCGCCAGCAGCCAAGTGAGTGGACAGGGCTTTTTGCCCCAGCATTTT.

The chain joins TRBV7-9 to TRBJ1-5; a possible D gene is TRBD1 (5 bases). Germline loops: CDR1 SEHNR, CDR2 FQNEAQ (reference sequence). The CDR3 consists of 15 residues. V dropped 2 bases and J dropped 0 bases, with 8 bases sitting between them. CDR3 protein: CASSLSGYSNQPQHF. The CDR3 bases are TGTGCCAGCAGCTTATCAGGGTATAGCAATCAGCCCCAGCATTTT.

The chain is built from TRBV19 and TRBJ2-7; TRBD1 agrees at 11 bases. The V segment lost 5 bases and the J segment 6 bases; nucleotides outside the gene matches: 3. The V gene's germline CDR1 is LNHDA and CDR2 SQIVND (reference sequence). The CDR3 runs 13 residues. CDR3 amino acids: CASSPGQGAEQYF. CDR3 coding DNA: TGTGCCAGTAGTCCCGGACAGGGGGCCGAGCAGTACTTC.

This chain connects TRBV30 to TRBJ2-2; weak D call: TRBD2 (5 bases). CDR1 GTSNPN and CDR2 SVGIG come from the germline V gene (reference sequence). V was shortened by 4 bases and J by 2 bases, with 11 bases between the two germline ends. The length of the CDR3 is 14 residues. CDR3 nucleotides: TGTGCCTGGACCAGGACTGTCAACACCGGGGAGCTGTTTTTT. This sequence encodes CAWTRTVNTGELFF.

This chain connects TRBV14 to TRBJ1-1, with a possible D match to TRBD1 (6 bases). Deletions cut 3 bases from V and 6 bases from J, with 8 bases between. The CDR3 is 12 amino acids. The germline V gene has CDR1 SGHDN and CDR2 FVKESK. This CDR3 is CASSQTGPEAFF. CDR3 in DNA: TGTGCCAGCAGCCAGACAGGTCCTGAAGCTTTCTTT.

The chain employs TRBV3-1 (or the pseudogene TRBV3-2) and TRBJ1-1; 7 bases agree with TRBD1. Germline CDR1 reads LGHDT; CDR2 reads YNNKEL (reference sequence). The CDR3 is made up of 15 amino acids. Losses at the gene ends were 1 base for V and 5 bases for J; bases not matched to a gene: 7. CDR3 amino acids: CASSQGQGWETEAFF. CDR3 DNA sequence: TGTGCCAGCAGCCAAGGACAGGGTTGGGAAACTGAAGCTTTCTTT.

The gene calls are TRBV4-2 and TRBJ1-1, with D perhaps matching TRBD1 (5 bases). Germline CDR1 LGHNA, CDR2 YNFKEQ. V was cut by 4 bases and J by 6 bases, with 15 bases left in between. This CDR3 spans 14 amino acids. In nucleotides, the CDR3 is TGTGCCAGCAGCCGGCACGGTAGGGGCCCTGAAGCTTTCTTT. This encodes CASSRHGRGPEAFF.

The chain links TRBV4-2 to TRBJ1-3, with D possibly TRBD1 on 5 matching bases. Germline V lookup: CDR1 LGHNA, CDR2 YNFKEQ. Trimming took off 1 base at V and 4 bases at J, with 14 bases between the two ends. This CDR3 comprises 16 residues. The CDR3 sequence is CASSQGGGGSGNTIYF. The CDR3 bases are TGTGCCAGCAGCCAAGGGGGCGGGGGATCAGGAAACACCATATATTTT.

This rearrangement joins TRBV7-8 to TRBJ2-5; 8 positions match TRBD1. V lost 5 bases and J lost 5; bases outside the gene matches: 1. CDR1 SGHVS and CDR2 FQNEAQ come from the germline V gene. This CDR3 is 12 amino acids long. The CDR3 nucleotides are TGTGCCAGCAGCAGGGACAGGGAGACCCAGTACTTC. This codes for CASSRDRETQYF.

The chain carries TRBV3-1 (or the pseudogene TRBV3-2) and TRBJ1-2; 7 positions agree with TRBD1. Looked up from germline, CDR1 is LGHDT and CDR2 is YNNKEL (reference sequence). There are 13 residues in the CDR3. Losses at the gene ends were 5 bases for V and 4 bases for J; bases not matched to a gene: 4. The CDR3 region has the DNA TGTGCCAGCAGCTGGGGACAGCGCTATGGCTACACCTTC. This encodes CASSWGQRYGYTF.

This sequence joins TRBV7-8 and TRBJ1-1; tentatively, D is TRBD1 (5 bases). Trimming cost V 0 bases and J 3 bases, with 11 bases left between them. Germline loops: CDR1 SGHVS, CDR2 FQNEAQ. This CDR3 has 15 residues. CDR3 residues: CASSLAQGRYTEAFF. The CDR3 coding sequence is TGTGCCAGCAGCTTAGCGCAGGGAAGGTACACTGAAGCTTTCTTT.

This clone was seen a few times. The chain uses TRBV19 and TRBJ2-7; 10 bases match TRBD1. Trimming at V came to 7 bases and at J to 7 bases, leaving 10 bases not matched to a gene. Germline V gene data show CDR1 as LNHDA and CDR2 as SQIVND (reference sequence). The CDR3 covers 14 residues. The CDR3, as DNA: TGTGCCAGTACCGCGACAGGGGGCTTCGGGGAGCAGTACTTC. It encodes CASTATGGFGEQYF. Full variable domain (remainder filled in from reference TRBV19 and TRBJ2-7): DGGITQSPKYLFRKEGQNVTLSCEQNLNHDAMYWYRQDPGQGLRLIYYSQIVNDFQKGDIAEGYSVSREKKESFPLTVTSAQKNPTAFYLCASTATGGFGEQYFGPGTRLTVT.

The chain uses TRBV5-4 and TRBJ2-1, with 9 bases aligning to TRBD1. Unmatched junction bases numbered 2, after V lost 0 bases and J lost 7 bases. Germline V gene lookup returns CDR1 SGHNT and CDR2 YYREEE (reference sequence). The CDR3 is made up of 14 amino acids. The CDR3 loop is CASSLDRGQNEQFF. The DNA of the CDR3 is TGTGCCAGCAGCTTGGACAGGGGGCAAAATGAGCAGTTCTTC.